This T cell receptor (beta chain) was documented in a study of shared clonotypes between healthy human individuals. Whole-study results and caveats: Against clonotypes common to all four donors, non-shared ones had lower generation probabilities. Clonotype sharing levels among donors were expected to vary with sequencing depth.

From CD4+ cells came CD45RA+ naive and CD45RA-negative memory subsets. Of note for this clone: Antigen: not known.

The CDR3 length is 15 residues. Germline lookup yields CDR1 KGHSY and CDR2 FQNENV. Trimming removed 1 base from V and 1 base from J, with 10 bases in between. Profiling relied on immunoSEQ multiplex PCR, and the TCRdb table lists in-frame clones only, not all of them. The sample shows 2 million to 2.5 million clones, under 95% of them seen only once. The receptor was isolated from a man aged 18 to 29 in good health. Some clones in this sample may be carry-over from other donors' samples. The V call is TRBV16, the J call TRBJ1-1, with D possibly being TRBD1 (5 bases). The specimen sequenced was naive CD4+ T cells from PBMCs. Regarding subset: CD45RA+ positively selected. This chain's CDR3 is CASSQYGTANTEAFF. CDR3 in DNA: TGTGCCAGCAGCCAATACGGGACGGCGAACACTGAAGCTTTCTTT.